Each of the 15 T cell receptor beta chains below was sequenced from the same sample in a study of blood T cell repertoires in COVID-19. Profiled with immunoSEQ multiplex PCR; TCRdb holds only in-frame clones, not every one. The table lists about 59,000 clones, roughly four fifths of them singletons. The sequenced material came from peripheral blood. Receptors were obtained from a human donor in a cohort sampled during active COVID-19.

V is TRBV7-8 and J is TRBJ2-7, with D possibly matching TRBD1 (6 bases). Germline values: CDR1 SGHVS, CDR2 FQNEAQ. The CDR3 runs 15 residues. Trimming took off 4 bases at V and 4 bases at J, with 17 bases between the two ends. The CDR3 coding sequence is TGTGCCAGCAGCTCATACAGGGAGTATATGTACGAGCAGTACTTC. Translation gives CASSSYREYMYEQYF.

CDR3 in amino acids: CASSFTGGSGNTIYF. In DNA form, the CDR3 reads TGTGCCAGCAGCTTCACAGGGGGCTCTGGAAACACCATATATTTT. The chain is built from TRBV9 and TRBJ1-3; 8 bases map to TRBD1. CDR1 is SGDLS and CDR2 is YYNGEE in the germline V gene. After removal of 4 bases from V and 0 bases from J, the junction contained 3 bases not matched to a gene. The CDR3 consists of 15 residues.

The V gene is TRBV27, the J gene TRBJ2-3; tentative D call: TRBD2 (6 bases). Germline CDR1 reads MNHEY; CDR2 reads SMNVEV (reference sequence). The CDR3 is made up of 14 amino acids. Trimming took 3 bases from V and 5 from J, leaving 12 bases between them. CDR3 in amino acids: CASSFRGREDTQYF. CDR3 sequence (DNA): TGTGCCAGCAGTTTCCGGGGGAGAGAAGATACGCAGTATTTT.

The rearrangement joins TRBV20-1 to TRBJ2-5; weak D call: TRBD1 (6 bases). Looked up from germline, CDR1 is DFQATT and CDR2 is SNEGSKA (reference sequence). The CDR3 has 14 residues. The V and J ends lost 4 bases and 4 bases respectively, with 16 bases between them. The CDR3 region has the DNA TGCAGTGCTAATGACCAGGGGCCGGGAGAGACCCAGTACTTC. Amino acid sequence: CSANDQGPGETQYF.

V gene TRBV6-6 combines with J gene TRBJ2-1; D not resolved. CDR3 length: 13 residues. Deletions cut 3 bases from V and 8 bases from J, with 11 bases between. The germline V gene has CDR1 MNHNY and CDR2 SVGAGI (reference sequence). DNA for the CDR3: TGTGCCAGCAGTTATCTCTCTCCGGATGAGCAGTTCTTC. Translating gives CASSYLSPDEQFF.

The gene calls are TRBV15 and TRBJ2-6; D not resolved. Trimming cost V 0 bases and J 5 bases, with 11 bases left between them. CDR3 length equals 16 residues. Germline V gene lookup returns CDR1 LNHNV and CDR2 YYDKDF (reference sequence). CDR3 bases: TGTGCCACCAGCAGAGATTTGAGCGTTAGGGCCAACGTCCTGACTTTC. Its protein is CATSRDLSVRANVLTF.

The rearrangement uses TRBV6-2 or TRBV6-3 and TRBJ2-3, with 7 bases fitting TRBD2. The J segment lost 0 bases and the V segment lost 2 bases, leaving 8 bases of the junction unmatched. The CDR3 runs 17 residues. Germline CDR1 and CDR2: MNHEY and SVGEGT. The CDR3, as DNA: TGTGCCAGCAGTTACCCGTTAGCGGGTTCTAGCACAGATACGCAGTATTTT. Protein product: CASSYPLAGSSTDTQYF.

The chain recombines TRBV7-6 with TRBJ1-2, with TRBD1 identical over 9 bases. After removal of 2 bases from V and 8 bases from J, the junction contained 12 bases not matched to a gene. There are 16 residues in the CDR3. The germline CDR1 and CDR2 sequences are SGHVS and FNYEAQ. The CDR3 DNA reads TGTGCCAGCAGCTTATTCGGAGACAGGGGGGCAGGAGGCTACACCTTC. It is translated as CASSLFGDRGAGGYTF.

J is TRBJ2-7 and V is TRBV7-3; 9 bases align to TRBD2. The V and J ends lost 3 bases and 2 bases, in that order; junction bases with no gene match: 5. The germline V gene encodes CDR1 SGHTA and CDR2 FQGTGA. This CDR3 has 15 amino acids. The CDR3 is CASSFSGRPPYEQYF. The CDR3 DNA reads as TGTGCCAGCAGCTTCAGCGGGAGGCCCCCCTACGAGCAGTACTTC.

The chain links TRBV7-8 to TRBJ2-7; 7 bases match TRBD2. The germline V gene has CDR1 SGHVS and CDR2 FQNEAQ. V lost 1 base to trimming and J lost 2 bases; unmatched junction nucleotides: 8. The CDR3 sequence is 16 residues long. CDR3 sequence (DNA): TGTGCCAGCAGCTTAGTTCCGGGAGGACACGCCTACGAGCAGTACTTC. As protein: CASSLVPGGHAYEQYF.

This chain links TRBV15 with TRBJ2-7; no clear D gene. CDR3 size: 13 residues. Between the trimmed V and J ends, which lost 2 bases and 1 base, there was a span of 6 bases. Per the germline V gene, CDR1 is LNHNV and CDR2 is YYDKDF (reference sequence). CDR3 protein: CATSRTPSYEQYF. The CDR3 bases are TGTGCCACCAGCAGAACTCCTTCCTACGAGCAGTACTTC.

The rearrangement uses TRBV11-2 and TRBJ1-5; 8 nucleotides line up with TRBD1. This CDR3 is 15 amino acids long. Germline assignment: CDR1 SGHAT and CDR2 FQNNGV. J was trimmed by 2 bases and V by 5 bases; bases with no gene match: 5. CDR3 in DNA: TGTGCCAGCAGCCCCCAGGGGGCCGGCAATCAGCCCCAGCATTTT. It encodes CASSPQGAGNQPQHF.

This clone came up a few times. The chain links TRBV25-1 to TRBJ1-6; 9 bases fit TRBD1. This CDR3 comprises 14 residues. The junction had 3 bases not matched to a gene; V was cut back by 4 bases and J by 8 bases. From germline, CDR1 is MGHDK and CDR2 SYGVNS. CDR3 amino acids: CASSATGGDSPLHF. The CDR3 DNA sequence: TGTGCCAGCAGTGCGACAGGGGGAGATTCACCCCTCCACTTT. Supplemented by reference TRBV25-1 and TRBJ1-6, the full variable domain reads EADIYQTPRYLVIGTGKKITLECSQTMGHDKMYWYQQDPGMELHLIHYSYGVNSTEKGDLSSESTVSRIRTEHFPLTLESARPSHTSQYLCASSATGGDSPLHFGNGTRLTVT.

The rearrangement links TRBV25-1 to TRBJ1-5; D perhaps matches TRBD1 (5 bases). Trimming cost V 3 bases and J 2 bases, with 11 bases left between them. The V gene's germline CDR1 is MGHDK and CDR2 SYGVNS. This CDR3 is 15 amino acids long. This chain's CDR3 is CASSEAGNGNQPQHF. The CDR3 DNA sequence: TGTGCCAGCAGTGAGGCAGGGAACGGCAATCAGCCCCAGCATTTT.

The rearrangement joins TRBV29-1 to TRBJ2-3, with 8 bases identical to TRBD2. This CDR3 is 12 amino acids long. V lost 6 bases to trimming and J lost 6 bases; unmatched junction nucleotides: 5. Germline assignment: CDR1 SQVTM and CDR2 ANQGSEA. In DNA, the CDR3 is TGCAGCGTGAGTAGCGGGACGGATACGCAGTATTTT. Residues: CSVSSGTDTQYF.